This passage covers 25 T cell receptor beta chains from one sample sequenced in a study of T-cell memory formation after mild COVID-19. MiXCR, run by TCRdb on the 5' RACE reads, gives a single entry per CDR3 protein. The table has a few hundred thousand distinct CDR3 sequences, around 28% seen once. The sequenced sample consisted of PBMCs or a T cell subset sorted from them (not recorded which). The receptors come from an adult woman who had mild COVID-19 (a few samples of this study predate the infection). Cell type and time point are not known.

The rearrangement links TRBV5-1 to TRBJ2-2; the match to TRBD1 covers 7 bases. From germline, CDR1 is SGHRS and CDR2 YFSETQ. The CDR3 contains 15 residues. The trim removed 2 bases at V and 6 bases at J, leaving 7 bases unmatched. The CDR3 DNA reads TGCGCCAGCAGCTTATGGACAGGTGTGCCCGGGGAGCTGTTTTTT. It translates to CASSLWTGVPGELFF.

This clonotype appeared a few times. The chain employs TRBV20-1 and TRBJ2-3; D perhaps matches TRBD2 (5 bases). V was shortened by 6 bases and J by 2 bases, with 15 bases between the two germline ends. The CDR3 length is 14 residues. Germline loops: CDR1 DFQATT, CDR2 SNEGSKA (reference sequence). CDR3 in amino acids: CSASGWKLTDTQYF. The CDR3 DNA is TGCAGTGCCAGCGGCTGGAAGCTCACAGATACGCAGTATTTT.

This clonotype was detected a few times. The rearrangement uses TRBV12-3 or TRBV12-4 and TRBJ2-5; TRBD1 matches 8 bases. The V and J ends lost 7 bases and 1 base, in that order; junction bases with no gene match: 2. This CDR3 contains 13 residues. The CDR3 region has the DNA TGTGCCAGCATCAGGGGGCGCCAAGAGACCCAGTACTTC. Its translation: CASIRGRQETQYF.

V and J are TRBV29-1 and TRBJ2-2, with 8 bases that match TRBD1. With V trimmed by 6 bases and J by 7 bases, 16 bases remained unmatched. Germline V gives CDR1 SQVTM, CDR2 ANQGSEA. This CDR3 is 16 amino acids long. CDR3 in DNA: TGCAGCGTCCGAATCCTTAGACAGGGGAGTAACGGGGAGCTGTTTTTT. It specifies CSVRILRQGSNGELFF.

This clonotype has at least ten counts. The CDR3 loop is CASSKMTGPGELFF. In nucleotides, the CDR3 is TGTGCCAGCAGCAAGATGACAGGGCCCGGGGAGCTGTTTTTT. This chain links TRBV7-2 with TRBJ2-2; 7 bases map to TRBD1. V lost 5 bases to trimming and J lost 6 bases; unmatched junction nucleotides: 6. Germline V gene data show CDR1 as SGHTA and CDR2 as FQGNSA. This CDR3 spans 14 amino acids.

The chain carries TRBV5-5 and TRBJ1-1; D remains unclear. The V gene's germline CDR1 is SGHKS and CDR2 YYEKEE (reference sequence). The CDR3 covers 14 residues. Trimming stripped 5 bases from V and 2 bases from J, with 13 bases between. The CDR3 DNA is TGTGCCAGCAGTCCCCGGGTCTTTAACACTGAAGCTTTCTTT. This sequence encodes CASSPRVFNTEAFF.

The chain carries TRBV7-9 and TRBJ2-1; TRBD2 aligns across 12 bases. The CDR3 has 15 residues. The ends lost 1 base at V and 9 bases at J; junction bases unmatched: 4. In germline, CDR1 is SEHNR, CDR2 FQNEAQ (reference sequence). Written as DNA, the CDR3 is TGTGCCAGCAGCTTAGGACTAGCGGGAGAGGGTGAGCAGTTCTTC. It translates to CASSLGLAGEGEQFF.

This clonotype was detected a few times. The chain couples TRBV20-1 to TRBJ2-7, with TRBD2 matching over 12 bases. This CDR3 is 13 amino acids long. CDR1 and CDR2 from the germline V gene are DFQATT and SNEGSKA (reference sequence). V shed 6 bases, J shed 3 bases, and the junction held 3 bases outside the gene matches. The CDR3 DNA sequence: TGCAGTGCCCCGACTAGCGGGGGCTACGAGCAGTACTTC. It is translated as CSAPTSGGYEQYF.

The chain links TRBV11-2 to TRBJ2-7; 8 bases fit TRBD1. Germline CDR1 SGHAT, CDR2 FQNNGV. The CDR3 totals 15 residues. V was pared by 4 bases and J by 6 bases, with 11 bases of the junction left unmatched. The CDR3 spells CASSYRQGPSVEQYF. In nucleotides, the CDR3 is TGTGCCAGCAGCTACCGACAGGGGCCGTCTGTCGAGCAGTACTTC. The variable domain in full, completed from reference TRBV11-2 and TRBJ2-7, reads EAGVAQSPRYKIIEKRQSVAFWCNPISGHATLYWYQQILGQGPKLLIQFQNNGVVDDSQLPKDRFSAERLKGVDSTLKIQPAKLEDSAVYLCASSYRQGPSVEQYFGPGTRLTVT.

Notes on this clonotype: A much larger clone lies one base from this, so it may be a read error. V gene TRBV12-3 or TRBV12-4 combines with J gene TRBJ2-1; possible D gene TRBD1, 6 bases. V dropped 9 bases and J dropped 8 bases, with 20 bases sitting between them. The CDR3 is made up of 14 amino acids. This chain's CDR3 is CARSSNAGVDEQFF. CDR3 bases: TGTGCCAGAAGTAGTAACGCAGGGGTGGATGAGCAGTTCTTC.

The chain joins TRBV7-3 to TRBJ2-1, with 14 nucleotides matching TRBD2. Germline V lookup: CDR1 SGHTA, CDR2 FQGTGA. CDR3 length: 17 amino acids. Unmatched junction bases numbered 9, after V lost 5 bases and J lost 6 bases. CDR3 coding DNA: TGTGCCAGCAGCCCCCTAGGGACTAGCGGGAGTTTCAATGAGCAGTTCTTC. Amino acids: CASSPLGTSGSFNEQFF.

The chain joins TRBV20-1 to TRBJ2-3; D may be TRBD2 (5 bases). V lost 5 bases to trimming and J lost 2 bases, with 17 bases between them. The CDR3 length is 15 residues. Germline CDR1 reads DFQATT; CDR2 reads SNEGSKA (reference sequence). The CDR3 DNA reads as TGCAGTGCTCCCTATGAGGGAGTATTCACAGATACGCAGTATTTT. Protein: CSAPYEGVFTDTQYF.

This clonotype was seen repeatedly, ten times or more. The chain couples TRBV18 to TRBJ2-1, with D unresolved. The CDR3 covers 13 residues. Between the trimmed V and J ends, which lost 3 bases and 4 bases, there was a span of 7 bases. CDR1 and CDR2 (germline): KGHSH, LQKENI. The CDR3 DNA is TGTGCCAGCTCACCGGCTATTTACAATGAGCAGTTCTTC. Its translation is CASSPAIYNEQFF.

This clonotype was recorded many times. The V gene is TRBV12-3 or TRBV12-4, the J gene TRBJ1-1; D might be TRBD1 (5 bases). V was pared by 2 bases and J by 3 bases, with 16 bases between. This CDR3 is 16 amino acids long. This chain's CDR3 is CASSLRQPGGYTEAFF. The CDR3 DNA reads as TGTGCCAGCAGTTTAAGACAGCCCGGGGGGTACACTGAAGCTTTCTTT.

The V gene is TRBV5-8, the J gene TRBJ2-1; tentatively, D is TRBD2 (5 bases). The V and J ends lost 7 bases and 7 bases respectively, with 9 bases between them. The CDR3 extends over 11 amino acids. Germline lookup yields CDR1 SGHTS and CDR2 YDEGEE. This chain's CDR3 is CASRRGNEQFF. The DNA for the CDR3 is TGTGCCAGCCGCAGAGGGAATGAGCAGTTCTTC.

This clonotype occurred a few times. The chain employs TRBV5-5 and TRBJ1-2, with TRBD1 matching 7 bases. There are 14 residues in the CDR3. Germline V gene sequence: CDR1 SGHKS, CDR2 YYEKEE (reference sequence). Trimming cost V 4 bases and J 4 bases; bases outside gene matches: 7. CDR3 sequence reads: CASSLETGSYGYTF. In DNA, the CDR3 is TGTGCCAGCAGCCTCGAGACAGGGAGCTATGGCTACACCTTC.

This clonotype has only a few counts. This chain connects TRBV29-1 to TRBJ1-1; the match to TRBD1 covers 7 bases. This CDR3 has 13 residues. Trimming cost V 7 bases and J 3 bases; bases outside gene matches: 8. Germline CDR1 is SQVTM and CDR2 is ANQGSEA. The DNA for the CDR3 is TGCAGCGCACTGACAGGGAGCGACACTGAAGCTTTCTTT. Its translation: CSALTGSDTEAFF.

V is TRBV5-6 and J is TRBJ2-7, with D perhaps given as TRBD1 or TRBD2 (6 bases each). CDR1 SGHDT and CDR2 YYEEEE come from the germline V gene. The CDR3 contains 16 residues. V dropped 6 bases and J dropped 6 bases, with 25 bases sitting between them. The CDR3: CASTSFTGAALSEQYF. CDR3 DNA: TGTGCCAGCACCTCATTTACGGGGGCTGCCCTCTCCGAGCAGTACTTC.

V and J are TRBV29-1 and TRBJ2-2; possibly TRBD1 or TRBD2 for D (6 bases each). CDR3 length equals 13 residues. Germline loops: CDR1 SQVTM, CDR2 ANQGSEA. The V end was cut by 6 bases, the J end by 5 bases, with 13 bases between. The CDR3 DNA is TGCAGCGTGCGGGGTACAGGGACCGGGGAGCTGTTTTTT. It yields the protein CSVRGTGTGELFF.

The chain employs TRBV29-1 and TRBJ1-2, with 7 bases matching TRBD1. Germline CDR1 is SQVTM and CDR2 is ANQGSEA. V was pared by 2 bases and J by 5 bases, with 5 bases of the junction left unmatched. This CDR3 has 13 amino acids. The CDR3 loop is CSVEPTGQYGYTF. The CDR3 DNA sequence: TGCAGCGTTGAACCGACAGGGCAGTATGGCTACACCTTC.

The chain recombines TRBV20-1 with TRBJ2-1; perhaps TRBD2 as D (5 bases). This CDR3 has 13 amino acids. Looked up from germline, CDR1 is DFQATT and CDR2 is SNEGSKA (reference sequence). The CDR3 DNA follows: TGCAGCCCGGGGAGTCTCTCCTACAATGAGCAGTTCTTC. Translation gives CSPGSLSYNEQFF.

CDR3 nucleotides: TGTGCCACCCGAGGGGTCGCGAACACCGGGGAGCTGTTTTTT. This sequence encodes CATRGVANTGELFF. The chain joins TRBV10-3 to TRBJ2-2; D is possibly TRBD1 or TRBD2 (5 bases each). The CDR3 extends over 14 amino acids. CDR1 and CDR2 from the germline V gene are ENHRY and SYGVKD. Trimming stripped 10 bases from V and 0 bases from J, with 12 bases between.

This clonotype was found many times. V usage is TRBV6-5 and J usage is TRBJ2-7; 14 positions agree with TRBD2. V shed 4 bases, J shed 6 bases, and the junction held 8 bases outside the gene matches. Germline lookup yields CDR1 MNHEY and CDR2 SVGAGI. CDR3 length equals 16 residues. CDR3 protein: CASSLTSGRASVEQYF. In nucleotides, the CDR3 is TGTGCCAGCAGTTTGACTAGCGGGAGGGCCTCCGTCGAGCAGTACTTC.

In this sample, this clonotype turned up a few times. The chain combines TRBV7-9 with TRBJ2-2; D unclear. V lost 5 bases and J 6 bases, leaving 7 bases between the germline ends. The CDR3 loop spans 12 amino acids. CDR1 is SEHNR, CDR2 FQNEAQ, per germline (reference sequence). For the CDR3, the DNA is TGTGCCAGCAGCCCATCCGCCGGGGAGCTGTTTTTT. The encoded protein is CASSPSAGELFF.

This clonotype occurred a few times. The rearrangement joins TRBV5-6 to TRBJ2-1; D may be TRBD1 or TRBD2 (5 bases each). V lost 4 bases, J lost 4 bases, and 15 bases lay in between. Germline CDR1 SGHDT, CDR2 YYEEEE. This CDR3 is 15 amino acids long. CDR3 DNA: TGTGCCAGCAGCACACGGGGTGGGGGATACAATGAGCAGTTCTTC. It is translated as CASSTRGGGYNEQFF.